The source of this TCR beta chain is a study of cytomegalovirus exposure and HLA in healthy donors. General study points: CMV serostatus was the only immune exposure information that was available. The study designated 150 or so TCR beta chains cytomegalovirus-associated.

To note about this clone: Its specificity is unknown.

The primer mix had 60 Vbeta and 13 Jbeta primers. The assay was immunoSEQ multiplex PCR, and TCRdb's table has in-frame clones only and misses some. The repertoire has about 150,000 clones, over 80% of them found once; the top ten carry about 2.5%. V was trimmed by 1 base and J by 5 bases, leaving 14 bases between them. Germline V gene lookup returns CDR1 SGHVS and CDR2 FNYEAQ. This CDR3 has 15 amino acids. The sample taken for sequencing was PBMCs. This TCR came from a male donor in good health and CMV-seronegative. This chain joins TRBV7-6 and TRBJ2-5; tentatively, D is TRBD1 (6 bases). CDR3 sequence (DNA): TGTGCCAGCAGCTTAGTGTGGGGGCGAGGGGAGACCCAGTACTTC. This encodes CASSLVWGRGETQYF.